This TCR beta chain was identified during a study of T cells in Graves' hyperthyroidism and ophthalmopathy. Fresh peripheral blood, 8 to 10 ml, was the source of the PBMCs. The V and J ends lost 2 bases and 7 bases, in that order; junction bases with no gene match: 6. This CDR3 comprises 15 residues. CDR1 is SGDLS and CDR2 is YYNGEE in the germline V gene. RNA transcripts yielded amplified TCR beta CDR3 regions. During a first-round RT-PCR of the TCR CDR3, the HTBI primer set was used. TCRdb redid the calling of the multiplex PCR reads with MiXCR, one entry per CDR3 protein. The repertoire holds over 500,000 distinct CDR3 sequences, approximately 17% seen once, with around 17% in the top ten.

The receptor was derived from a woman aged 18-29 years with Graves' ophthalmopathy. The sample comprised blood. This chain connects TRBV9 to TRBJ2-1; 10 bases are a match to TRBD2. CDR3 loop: CASSVCQRGGNEQFF. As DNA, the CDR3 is TGTGCCAGCAGCGTGTGTCAGCGGGGGGGGAATGAGCAGTTCTTC.